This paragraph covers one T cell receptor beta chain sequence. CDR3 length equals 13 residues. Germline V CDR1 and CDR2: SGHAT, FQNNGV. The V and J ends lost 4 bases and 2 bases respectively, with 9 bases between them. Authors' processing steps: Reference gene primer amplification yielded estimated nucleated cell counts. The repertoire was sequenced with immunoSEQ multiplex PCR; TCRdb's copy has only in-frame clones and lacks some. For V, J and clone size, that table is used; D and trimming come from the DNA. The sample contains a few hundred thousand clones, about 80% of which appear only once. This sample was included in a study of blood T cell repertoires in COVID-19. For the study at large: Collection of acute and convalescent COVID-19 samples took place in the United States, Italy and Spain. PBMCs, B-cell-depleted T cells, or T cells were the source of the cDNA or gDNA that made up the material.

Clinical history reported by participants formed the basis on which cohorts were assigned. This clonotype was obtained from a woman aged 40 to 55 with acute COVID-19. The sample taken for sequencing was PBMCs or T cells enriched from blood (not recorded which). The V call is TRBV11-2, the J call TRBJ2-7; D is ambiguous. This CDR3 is CASSSLFPYEQYF. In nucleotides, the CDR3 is TGTGCCAGCAGCTCCTTATTTCCCTACGAGCAGTACTTC.